What follows are 16 T cell receptor beta chains derived from one specimen sequenced in a study of blood T cell repertoires in COVID-19. The protocol was immunoSEQ multiplex PCR, while the TCRdb copy is restricted to in-frame clones and leaves out a portion. In the table there are under 500,000 clones, around 89% of which are singletons. Material: peripheral blood. The receptors were sampled from a woman between 25 and 40 years old with acute or convalescent COVID-19.

The chain combines TRBV7-8 with TRBJ2-2; tentatively, D is TRBD1 (6 bases). This CDR3 comprises 16 residues. Per germline, CDR1 SGHVS and CDR2 FQNEAQ. Trimming took off 5 bases at V and 5 bases at J, with 18 bases between the two ends. The CDR3 bases are TGTGCCAGCAGCCAAAGCCGTAATCAGGGGACCGGGGAGCTGTTTTTT. Protein product: CASSQSRNQGTGELFF.

The chain employs TRBV3-1 (or the pseudogene TRBV3-2) and TRBJ1-1; no definite D call. V lost 1 base to trimming and J lost 7 bases, with 10 bases between them. CDR1 is LGHDT, CDR2 YNNKEL, per germline (reference sequence). This CDR3 has 13 amino acids. The CDR3 DNA reads as TGTGCCAGCAGCCAAGTCGAGGGCAGTGAAGCTTTCTTT. This translates into CASSQVEGSEAFF.

This rearrangement joins TRBV10-2 to TRBJ2-6; possible D gene TRBD1, 6 bases. Germline CDR1 is WSHSY and CDR2 is SAAADI. Trimming removed 7 bases from V and 0 bases from J, with 13 bases in between. The CDR3 sequence is 16 residues long. The CDR3 DNA reads as TGCGCCAGCACCCCAGGGGTGAGCTCTGGGGCCAACGTCCTGACTTTC. Translated, it gives CASTPGVSSGANVLTF.

The chain couples TRBV30 to TRBJ1-5; D is undetermined. The CDR3 covers 13 residues. Germline loops: CDR1 GTSNPN, CDR2 SVGIG (reference sequence). Trimming removed 1 base from V and 7 bases from J, with 11 bases in between. The CDR3 DNA is TGTGCCTGGAGTGACACTCTCGGGCAGCCCCAGCATTTT. Translating gives CAWSDTLGQPQHF.

The rearrangement joins TRBV19 to TRBJ1-2; the match to TRBD1 covers 12 bases. The CDR3 has 16 residues. The ends lost 4 bases at V and 7 bases at J; junction bases unmatched: 10. Germline-derived CDR1 and CDR2 are LNHDA and SQIVND (reference sequence). CDR3 region: CASSTTGTGGLGGYTF. CDR3 nucleotide sequence: TGTGCCAGTAGTACAACCGGGACAGGGGGCCTAGGTGGCTACACCTTC. The variable domain in full, completed from reference TRBV19 and TRBJ1-2, reads DGGITQSPKYLFRKEGQNVTLSCEQNLNHDAMYWYRQDPGQGLRLIYYSQIVNDFQKGDIAEGYSVSREKKESFPLTVTSAQKNPTAFYLCASSTTGTGGLGGYTFGSGTRLTVV.

The chain carries TRBV6-1 and TRBJ1-1; D uncertain. The germline V and J ends were trimmed by 1 base and 4 bases, with 7 bases remaining between them. CDR1 and CDR2 from the germline V gene are MNHNS and SASEGT. The CDR3 loop spans 13 amino acids. CDR3: CASSEGGPTEAFF. The CDR3 DNA sequence: TGTGCCAGCAGTGAAGGAGGGCCCACTGAAGCTTTCTTT.

The V gene is TRBV10-3, the J gene TRBJ2-7; the D gene is possibly TRBD1 (5 bases). The germline V gene has CDR1 ENHRY and CDR2 SYGVKD. The ends were cut back, 4 bases at V and 5 bases at J, with 9 bases in the middle. This CDR3 has 12 amino acids. The CDR3 reads CAISADSHEQYF. The CDR3, as DNA: TGTGCCATCAGTGCTGACAGCCACGAGCAGTACTTC.

V usage is TRBV28 and J usage is TRBJ1-4; D is perhaps TRBD1 (5 bases). V was shortened by 7 bases and J by 1 base, with 13 bases between the two germline ends. The CDR3 contains 15 residues. The V gene's germline CDR1 is MDHEN and CDR2 SYDVKM. The CDR3 sequence: CASTRRGRTNEKLFF. CDR3 bases: TGTGCCAGCACTCGACGGGGGAGAACTAATGAAAAACTGTTTTTT. Full variable domain (missing parts from reference TRBV28 and TRBJ1-4): DVKVTQSSRYLVKRTGEKVFLECVQDMDHENMFWYRQDPGLGLRLIYFSYDVKMKEKGDIPEGYSVSREKKERFSLILESASTNQTSMYLCASTRRGRTNEKLFFGSGTQLSVL.

This sequence joins TRBV7-8 and TRBJ2-5; 9 bases agree with TRBD2. Germline values: CDR1 SGHVS, CDR2 FQNEAQ. V was pared by 2 bases and J by 5 bases, with 6 bases of the junction left unmatched. The CDR3 has 15 residues. CDR3 loop: CASSLRAGGPETQYF. Written as DNA, the CDR3 is TGTGCCAGCAGCTTACGGGCGGGGGGGCCGGAGACCCAGTACTTC.

This clone was counted a single time. The gene calls are TRBV5-1 and TRBJ1-4; 11 nucleotides align to TRBD1. The CDR3 loop spans 19 amino acids. Germline trimming cut 0 bases from V and 4 bases from J; bases unmatched to any gene: 11. The germline CDR1 and CDR2 sequences are SGHRS and YFSETQ. The CDR3 DNA follows: TGCGCCAGCAGCTTGGTCGGACAGGGGGCCCAGGGATATAATGAAAAACTGTTTTTT. Translating gives CASSLVGQGAQGYNEKLFF.

This chain joins TRBV2 and TRBJ2-7; the D gene is possibly TRBD1 (6 bases). Germline V gene data show CDR1 as SNHLY and CDR2 as FYNNEI. The CDR3 loop spans 15 amino acids. V lost 6 bases and J lost 1, with 16 bases in between. The CDR3 bases are TGTGCCAGCAGGGTATCCGGGACACCTTCCTACGAGCAGTACTTC. It yields the protein CASRVSGTPSYEQYF.

The chain uses TRBV12-5 and TRBJ2-3, with D unclear. The CDR3 loop spans 14 amino acids. The germline V gene has CDR1 LGHNT and CDR2 FRNRAP. With 0 bases removed from V and 6 bases from J, the gap between germline ends came to 10 bases. In nucleotides, the CDR3 is TGTGCTAGTGGTTTGGTACCCCTCGAGGATACGCAGTATTTT. This encodes CASGLVPLEDTQYF.

The chain combines TRBV11-1 with TRBJ2-5; tentatively, D is TRBD2 (7 bases). This CDR3 has 16 amino acids. The V gene lost 4 bases and the J gene lost 3 bases, with 18 bases spanning the gap. The germline gives CDR1 SGHAT, CDR2 FQDESV (reference sequence). The CDR3 DNA reads TGTGCCAGCAGCTCCCAGGGGCGGGGGCCCGAAGAGACCCAGTACTTC. Residues: CASSSQGRGPEETQYF.

This clone occurred a few times. The genes are TRBV19 and TRBJ1-5; 7 nucleotides agree with TRBD1. The CDR3 runs to 15 residues. Germline V gene sequence: CDR1 LNHDA, CDR2 SQIVND (reference sequence). V shed 6 bases and J 3 bases; nucleotides not matched to a gene: 8. DNA for the CDR3: TGTGCCAGTAGATCGACAGGGCGAAACAATCAGCCCCAGCATTTT. Translating gives CASRSTGRNNQPQHF. Together with reference TRBV19 and TRBJ1-5, the CDR3 gives the full variable domain: DGGITQSPKYLFRKEGQNVTLSCEQNLNHDAMYWYRQDPGQGLRLIYYSQIVNDFQKGDIAEGYSVSREKKESFPLTVTSAQKNPTAFYLCASRSTGRNNQPQHFGDGTRLSIL.

The chain has TRBV9 and TRBJ2-3; D call uncertain. The ends were cut back, 0 bases at V and 0 bases at J, with 5 bases in the middle. Germline V gene sequence: CDR1 SGDLS, CDR2 YYNGEE. The CDR3 has 14 amino acids. Written as DNA, the CDR3 is TGTGCCAGCAGCGTAGGGGCCAGCACAGATACGCAGTATTTT. Protein: CASSVGASTDTQYF. Together with reference TRBV9 and TRBJ2-3, the CDR3 gives the full variable domain: DSGVTQTPKHLITATGQRVTLRCSPRSGDLSVYWYQQSLDQGLQFLIQYYNGEERAKGNILERFSAQQFPDLHSELNLSSLELGDSALYFCASSVGASTDTQYFGPGTRLTVL.

The genes are TRBV19 and TRBJ2-2; 7 bases fit TRBD1. V shed 7 bases, J shed 4 bases, and the junction held 6 bases outside the gene matches. Germline CDR1 and CDR2: LNHDA and SQIVND (reference sequence). The CDR3 contains 14 residues. The chain's CDR3 is CASKLQGSTGELFF. DNA for the CDR3: TGTGCCAGTAAATTACAGGGGAGCACCGGGGAGCTGTTTTTT.